Below, 19 T cell receptor beta chains from the same sample are listed, as sequenced in a study of cytomegalovirus exposure and HLA in healthy donors. PCR was performed using 60 Vbeta and 13 Jbeta primers. Here immunoSEQ multiplex PCR was the method, and the copy in TCRdb shows in-frame clones only, minus some. The sample has 55,000 to 65,000 clones, 70% to 80% seen once; the top ten hold about 3.3%. Sequenced: PBMCs. These receptors all stem from a woman in her thirties or forties in good health and CMV-seropositive.

The chain employs TRBV19 and TRBJ1-5; 8 nucleotides line up with TRBD1. Germline CDR1 is LNHDA and CDR2 is SQIVND (reference sequence). This CDR3 comprises 16 residues. J was trimmed by 2 bases and V by 5 bases; bases with no gene match: 8. The CDR3 loop is CASSAIDRGGNQPQHF. CDR3 nucleotides: TGTGCCAGTAGTGCCATAGACAGGGGTGGCAATCAGCCCCAGCATTTT.

V is TRBV29-1 and J is TRBJ1-2; 7 nucleotides agree with TRBD1. The germline V gene encodes CDR1 SQVTM and CDR2 ANQGSEA. This CDR3 spans 15 amino acids. The V gene end was trimmed by 0 bases and the J gene end by 8 bases; junction bases not matched to a gene: 12. The DNA of the CDR3 is TGCAGCGTTGAAGATCTCGACAGGGAGTTAAGGGGCTACACCTTC. It encodes CSVEDLDRELRGYTF.

The chain couples TRBV6-1 to TRBJ2-2; the D gene is possibly TRBD1 (5 bases). V dropped 6 bases and J dropped 3 bases, with 11 bases sitting between them. Germline-derived CDR1 and CDR2 are MNHNS and SASEGT. This CDR3 region has 14 residues. The CDR3 DNA sequence: TGTGCCAGCAGCCCCCAAGGGGACACCGGGGAGCTGTTTTTT. It specifies CASSPQGDTGELFF.

The chain has TRBV29-1 and TRBJ1-1; 7 bases fit TRBD1. Per germline, CDR1 SQVTM and CDR2 ANQGSEA. Losses at the gene ends were 7 bases for V and 0 bases for J; bases not matched to a gene: 5. The CDR3 consists of 13 residues. DNA for the CDR3: TGCAGCGGAAGGACAGGATTGAACACTGAAGCTTTCTTT. Its protein product is CSGRTGLNTEAFF.

The V and J genes are TRBV6-1 and TRBJ2-2; 7 bases match TRBD1. V lost 6 bases, J lost 2 bases, and 3 bases stayed unmatched. In germline, CDR1 is MNHNS, CDR2 SASEGT. CDR3 length: 14 amino acids. The CDR3 DNA reads TGTGCCAGCAGGGGGACAGCCAACACCGGGGAGCTGTTTTTT. Protein product: CASRGTANTGELFF.

As concerns this clone: Other DNA sequences in this sample translate to the same CDR3. The V and J genes are TRBV5-1 and TRBJ1-5, with 7 bases matching TRBD1. This CDR3 is 15 amino acids long. V trimming: 0 bases; J trimming: 6 bases; junction bases outside the gene matches: 6. Germline V gives CDR1 SGHRS, CDR2 YFSETQ. The CDR3 sequence is CASSLGGQGGQPQHF. The CDR3 DNA reads TGCGCCAGCAGCTTGGGAGGGCAGGGGGGTCAGCCCCAGCATTTT.

The chain links TRBV19 to TRBJ2-7; tentative D call: TRBD1 (5 bases). Germline CDR1 reads LNHDA; CDR2 reads SQIVND (reference sequence). The germline V and J ends were trimmed by 10 bases and 5 bases, with 27 bases remaining between them. CDR3 length: 16 residues. The CDR3 protein is CATGRQGLTMWNEQYF. CDR3 nucleotide sequence: TGTGCCACCGGCCGCCAGGGCCTCACAATGTGGAACGAGCAGTACTTC. Together with reference TRBV19 and TRBJ2-7, the CDR3 gives the full variable domain: DGGITQSPKYLFRKEGQNVTLSCEQNLNHDAMYWYRQDPGQGLRLIYYSQIVNDFQKGDIAEGYSVSREKKESFPLTVTSAQKNPTAFYLCATGRQGLTMWNEQYFGPGTRLTVT.

This chain uses TRBV6-1 with TRBJ1-1; D gene unclear. Trimming removed 8 bases at V and 2 bases at J, with 9 bases between. Germline CDR1 is MNHNS and CDR2 is SASEGT. CDR3 length: 12 residues. The CDR3 DNA reads as TGTGCCAGCCTTCTAATCAACACTGAAGCTTTCTTT. Its protein is CASLLINTEAFF.

This clone appeared a single time. The rearrangement links TRBV18 to TRBJ2-5, with 7 bases matching TRBD1. CDR1 is KGHSH, CDR2 LQKENI, per germline. The CDR3 is 15 residues long. V was clipped by 4 bases and J by 5 bases; unmatched bases: 10. CDR3: CASSRMTGNVETQYF. DNA for the CDR3: TGTGCCAGCTCACGAATGACAGGGAATGTGGAGACCCAGTACTTC.

This clone appeared a single time. V and J are TRBV19 and TRBJ1-2, with TRBD1 identical over 12 bases. The V gene's germline CDR1 is LNHDA and CDR2 SQIVND (reference sequence). CDR3 size: 17 residues. V shed 7 bases, J shed 4 bases, and the junction held 13 bases outside the gene matches. CDR3 protein: CASKSAGQGARSYGYTF. As DNA, the CDR3 is TGTGCCAGTAAGAGTGCGGGACAGGGGGCGCGATCCTATGGCTACACCTTC.

The DNA for the CDR3 is TGTGCCAGCAGCAAACGCAGATCGAACACTGAAGCTTTCTTT. This encodes CASSKRRSNTEAFF. The chain combines TRBV25-1 with TRBJ1-1; no reliable D call. The CDR3 consists of 14 residues. From germline, CDR1 is MGHDK and CDR2 SYGVNS. V gave up 6 bases and J gave up 1 base, with 12 bases separating them. The full variable domain, completed using reference TRBV25-1 and TRBJ1-1, is EADIYQTPRYLVIGTGKKITLECSQTMGHDKMYWYQQDPGMELHLIHYSYGVNSTEKGDLSSESTVSRIRTEHFPLTLESARPSHTSQYLCASSKRRSNTEAFFGQGTRLTVV.

The CDR3 bases are TGCGCCAGCAGCCAAGTCGCCAGCGGGGGGTCTAGGTCCTACAATGAGCAGTTCTTC. Amino acids: CASSQVASGGSRSYNEQFF. The chain links TRBV4-1 to TRBJ2-1; 9 bases line up with TRBD2. The CDR3 is 19 amino acids. Per germline, CDR1 MGHRA and CDR2 YSYEKL. V dropped 1 base and J dropped 1; count of bases not matched to a gene: 11.

The chain links TRBV18 to TRBJ2-1, with D maybe TRBD2 (7 bases). Germline V gene sequence: CDR1 KGHSH, CDR2 LQKENI. V was pared by 5 bases and J by 5 bases, with 13 bases between. This CDR3 is built from 14 residues. The CDR3 region is CASSSRGPDNEQFF. The CDR3 region has the DNA TGTGCCAGCTCATCGCGGGGGCCTGACAATGAGCAGTTCTTC.

The V call is TRBV4-3, the J call TRBJ1-6; no clear D. CDR3 length equals 14 residues. Deletions cut 1 base from V and 7 bases from J, with 8 bases between. CDR1 is LGHNA and CDR2 is YSLEER in the germline V gene. The CDR3 loop is CASSQVGGNSPLHF. The CDR3 DNA is TGCGCCAGCAGCCAAGTCGGAGGAAATTCACCCCTCCACTTT.

Worth noting for this clone: The sample carries other DNA sequences with the same CDR3. The V call is TRBV9, the J call TRBJ2-5; 9 bases fit TRBD1. The CDR3 runs to 14 residues. Trimming removed 3 bases from V and 4 bases from J; junction bases left unmatched: 4. Germline CDR1 and CDR2: SGDLS and YYNGEE. The CDR3 is CASSADRGVETQYF. As DNA, the CDR3 is TGTGCCAGCAGCGCCGACAGGGGGGTAGAGACCCAGTACTTC.

The J gene is TRBJ2-3, the V gene TRBV6-1; possibly TRBD1 for D (6 bases). CDR1 MNHNS and CDR2 SASEGT come from the germline V gene. There are 16 residues in the CDR3. V lost 1 base and J 3 bases, leaving 14 bases between the germline ends. The CDR3 is CASSEGPGVGTDTQYF. The DNA for the CDR3 is TGTGCCAGCAGTGAAGGCCCAGGGGTGGGGACAGATACGCAGTATTTT.

This clone came up a few times. The V and J genes are TRBV10-2 and TRBJ1-5; D remains ambiguous. The V end was cut by 7 bases, the J end by 2 bases, with 12 bases between. The CDR3 contains 14 residues. CDR1 and CDR2 (germline): WSHSY, SAAADI. CDR3 amino acids: CASTDPSGNQPQHF. CDR3 nucleotides: TGCGCCAGCACTGACCCGAGCGGCAATCAGCCCCAGCATTTT.

Concerning this clone itself: At one of its ends the junction is not consistent with the germline gene, which may arise from a read error. The sample holds other DNA sequences that translate to the same CDR3. This chain uses TRBV27 with TRBJ2-3; D possibly corresponds to TRBD1 (6 bases). The length of the CDR3 is 15 residues. Germline-derived CDR1 and CDR2 are MNHEY and SMNVEV (reference sequence). This CDR3 is CASRPQGPSTDTQYF. In DNA, the CDR3 is TGTGCTAGCAGGCCACAGGGTCCCTCCACAGATACGCAGTATTTT.

This clone has only one observation. The CDR3: CSVEDPVWSSQYF. The CDR3 nucleotides read TGCAGCGTTGAAGATCCGGTGTGGAGTAGTCAGTACTTC. The gene calls are TRBV29-1 and TRBJ2-7, with D uncertain. Deletions cut 0 bases from V and 10 bases from J, with 16 bases between. From germline, CDR1 is SQVTM and CDR2 ANQGSEA. This CDR3 region has 13 residues.